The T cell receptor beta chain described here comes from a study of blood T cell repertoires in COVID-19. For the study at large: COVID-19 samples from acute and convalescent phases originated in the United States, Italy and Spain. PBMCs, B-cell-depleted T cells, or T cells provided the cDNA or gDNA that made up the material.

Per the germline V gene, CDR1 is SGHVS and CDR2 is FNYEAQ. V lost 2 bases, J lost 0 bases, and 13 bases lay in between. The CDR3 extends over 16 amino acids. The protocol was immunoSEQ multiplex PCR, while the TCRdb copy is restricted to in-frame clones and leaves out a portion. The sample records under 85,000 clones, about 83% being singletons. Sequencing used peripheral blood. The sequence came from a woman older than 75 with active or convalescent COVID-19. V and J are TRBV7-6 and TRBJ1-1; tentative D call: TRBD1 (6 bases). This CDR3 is CASSLHREIMNTEAFF. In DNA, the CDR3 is TGTGCCAGCAGCTTACACAGGGAAATCATGAACACTGAAGCTTTCTTT.